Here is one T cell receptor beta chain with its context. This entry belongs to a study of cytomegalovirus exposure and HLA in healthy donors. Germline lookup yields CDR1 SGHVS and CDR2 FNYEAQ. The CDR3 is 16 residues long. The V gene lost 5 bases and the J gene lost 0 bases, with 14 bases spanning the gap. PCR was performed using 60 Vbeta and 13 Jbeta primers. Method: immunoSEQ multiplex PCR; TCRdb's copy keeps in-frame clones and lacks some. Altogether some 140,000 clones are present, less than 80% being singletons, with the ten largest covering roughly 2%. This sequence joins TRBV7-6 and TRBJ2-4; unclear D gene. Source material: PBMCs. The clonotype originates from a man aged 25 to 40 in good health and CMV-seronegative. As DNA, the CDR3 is TGTGCCAGCAGCCCAAGCCTCGAACTAGCCAAAAACATTCAGTACTTC. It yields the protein CASSPSLELAKNIQYF.